This is a list of T cell receptor beta chains from one sample in a study of T cell repertoires in cytomegalovirus infection. The antigens of these receptors remain unknown. TCRdb re-derived calls from the reads in MiXCR, one entry per CDR3 protein. This sample carries under 850,000 distinct CDR3 sequences, 30% to 40% of them seen once, and the ten largest clones take around a sixth. The material was cultured PBMCs, obtained from culture after CMV antigen stimulation. All receptors come from a human donor in good health (CMV status not recorded). Some clones in this sample may be carry-over from other donors' samples. CDR3s include the opening cysteine and the closing phenylalanine or tryptophan. The order of the fields is D gene, clone size, V gene, J gene, CDR3 protein, CDR3 DNA. A D gene is named only where the DNA matches it firmly. Expanded clones are given a class, and other clones once, few, many or no size at all.

-,-,TRBV7-2,TRBJ1-5,CASSFNRAGNQPQHF,TGTGCCAGCAGCTTTAATCGGGCAGGCAATCAGCCCCAGCATTTT
-,few,TRBV19,TRBJ1-4,CASRDSDEKLFF,TGTGCCAGCCGGGACTCAGATGAAAAACTGTTTTTT
TRBD2,few,TRBV4-2,TRBJ2-3,CASSPRLAGRNTDTQYF,TGTGCCAGCAGCCCCCGACTAGCGGGTCGAAACACAGATACGCAGTATTTT
TRBD1,few,TRBV5-6,TRBJ1-2,CASSPGQGGVIYGYTF,TGTGCCAGCAGCCCGGGACAGGGGGGAGTAATCTATGGCTACACCTTC
-,-,TRBV7-6,TRBJ2-3,CASSPGPVDTQYF,TGTGCCAGCAGCCCAGGACCGGTAGATACGCAGTATTTT
TRBD2,-,TRBV11-1,TRBJ2-3,CGTSGGESTDTQYF,TGTGGCACTAGCGGGGGGGAAAGCACAGATACGCAGTATTTT
-,few,TRBV7-2,TRBJ2-5,CASSFNSGGQYQETQYF,TGTGCCAGCAGCTTCAACAGCGGGGGACAGTACCAAGAGACCCAGTACTTC
-,few,TRBV7-8,TRBJ2-5,CASRSRGGETQYF,TGTGCCAGCAGGTCACGGGGCGGAGAGACCCAGTACTTC
TRBD1,-,TRBV5-4,TRBJ2-7,CASSLVQGVRHEQYF,TGTGCCAGCAGCTTGGTGCAGGGGGTGAGGCACGAGCAGTACTTC
-,-,TRBV6-6,TRBJ1-2,CASSYSGLGGYTF,TGTGCCAGCAGTTACTCCGGGTTGGGTGGCTACACCTTC
TRBD2,-,TRBV7-2,TRBJ2-3,CASRVRGSHSTQYF,TGTGCCAGCCGCGTGCGCGGGAGTCATAGTACGCAGTATTTT
TRBD2,many,TRBV7-2,TRBJ2-3,CASSLGPGTSGRADTQYF,TGTGCCAGCAGCTTAGGTCCCGGGACTAGCGGGAGGGCAGATACGCAGTATTTT
-,-,TRBV11-3,TRBJ2-5,CASSPYGEETQYF,TGTGCCAGCAGCCCCTACGGGGAAGAGACCCAGTACTTC
TRBD2,-,TRBV20-1,TRBJ2-1,CSASSHSGDNNEQFF,TGCAGTGCTAGCTCTCATAGCGGGGATAACAATGAGCAGTTCTTC
-,-,TRBV10-1,TRBJ1-6,CASRIEGGPEFENSPLHF,TGCGCCAGCCGAATCGAGGGTGGCCCTGAATTCGAAAATTCACCCCTCCACTTT
-,-,TRBV18,TRBJ1-1,CASSPGVGHENTEAFF,TGTGCCAGCTCACCAGGGGTTGGGCATGAGAACACTGAAGCTTTCTTT
-,-,TRBV11-2,TRBJ1-4,CASSLGLTNEKLFF,TGTGCCAGCAGCCTGGGACTTACTAATGAAAAACTGTTTTTT
TRBD1,-,TRBV19,TRBJ1-2,CASSATGGGPYGYTF,TGTGCCAGTAGTGCCACAGGGGGAGGGCCCTATGGCTACACCTTC